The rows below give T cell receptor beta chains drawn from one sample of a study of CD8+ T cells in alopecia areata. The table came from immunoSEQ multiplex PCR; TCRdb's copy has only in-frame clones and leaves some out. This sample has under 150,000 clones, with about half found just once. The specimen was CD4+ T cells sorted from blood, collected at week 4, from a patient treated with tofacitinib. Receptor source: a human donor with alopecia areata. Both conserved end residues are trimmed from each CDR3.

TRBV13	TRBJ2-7	ASSARQGSYEQY
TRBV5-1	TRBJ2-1	ASSVTGTGRASYNEQF
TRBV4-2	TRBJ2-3	ASSPGSEDTQY
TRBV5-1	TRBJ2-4	ASSLGWSKNIQY
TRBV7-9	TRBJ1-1	ASSPRGARFTEAF
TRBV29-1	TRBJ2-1	SVGDRGNYNEQF
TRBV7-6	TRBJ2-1	ASSLGEYNEQF
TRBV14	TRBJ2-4	ASSQQGRSIQY
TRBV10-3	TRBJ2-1	AVTSGLEGNEQF
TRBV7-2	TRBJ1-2	ASSSVRNLYGYT
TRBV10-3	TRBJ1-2	AISEGGNYGYT
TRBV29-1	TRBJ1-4	SVGQINEKLF
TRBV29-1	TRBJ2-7	SIVAVSLNEQY
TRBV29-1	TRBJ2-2	SVLGAKNTGELF
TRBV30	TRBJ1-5	ACAGTAGQPQH
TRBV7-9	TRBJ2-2	ASNPGAIANTGELF
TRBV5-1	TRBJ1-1	ASSPSGAPEAF
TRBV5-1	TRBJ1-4	ASSATGGASAEKLF
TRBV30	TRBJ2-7	AWSLGTDPTYEQY
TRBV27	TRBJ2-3	ASSSLSGAHRNTDTQY
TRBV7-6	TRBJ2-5	ASSRWGSQETQY
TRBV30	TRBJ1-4	AWNDRGRIEKLF
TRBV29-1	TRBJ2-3	SVARTLTTDTQY
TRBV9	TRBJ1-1	ASSVAQGLGTEAF
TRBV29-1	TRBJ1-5	SVLSGVAQH
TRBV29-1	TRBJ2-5	SVEDGRRVQETQY
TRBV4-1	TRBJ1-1	ASSQDVDRSTNTEAF
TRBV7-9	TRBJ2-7	ASSLAYGTGNHEQY
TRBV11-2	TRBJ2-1	ASSPNRGEQF
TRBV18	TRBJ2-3	ASSPRTAFGTDTQY
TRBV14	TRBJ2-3	ASSPTTTSTDTQY
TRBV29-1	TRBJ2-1	SGDSGEQF
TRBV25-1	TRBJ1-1	ASSPSRGNTEAF
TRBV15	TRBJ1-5	ATSRDRGVSNQPQH
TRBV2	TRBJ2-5	ASSERTSGGHQKETQY
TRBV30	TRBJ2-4	AWSVQGLAKNIQY
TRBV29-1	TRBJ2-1	SVGQGGDEQF
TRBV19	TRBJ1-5	ASTGQGAVSNQPQH
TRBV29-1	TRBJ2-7	SVEGPSSYEQY
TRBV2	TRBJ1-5	ASRKEQGSNQPQH
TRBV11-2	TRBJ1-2	ASSATGRGNYGYT
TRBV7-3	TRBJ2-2	ASSPFGEQDGELF
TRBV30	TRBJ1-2	AWIKYGGQGKDKDYGYT
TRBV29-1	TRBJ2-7	SVVGAGEQY
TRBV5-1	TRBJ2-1	ASSFSNEQF
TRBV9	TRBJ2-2	ASSGRGVAGTGELF
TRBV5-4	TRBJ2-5	ASSLLRTSGGLIETQY
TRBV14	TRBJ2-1	ASSWGRVYNEQF
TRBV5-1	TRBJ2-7	ASTFEGAREQY
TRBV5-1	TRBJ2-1	ASSRNNEQF
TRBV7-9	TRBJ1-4	ASRGKNEKLF
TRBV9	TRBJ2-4	ASSVSGAKNIQY
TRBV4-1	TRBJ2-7	ASSQERITAGIYEQY
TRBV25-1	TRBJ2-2	ASSAPSRDTGELF
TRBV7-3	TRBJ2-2	ASSLMAGNAGELF
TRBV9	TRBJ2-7	ASSVGDRLSEQY
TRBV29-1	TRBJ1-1	SAGTGNTEAF
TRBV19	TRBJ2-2	ASSIWSTSLTGELF
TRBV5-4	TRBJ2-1	ASSLPQVNEQF
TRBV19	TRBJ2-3	ASSLWGDLSPTDTQY